Listed below are T cell receptor beta chains from one sample, sequenced in a study of blood T cell repertoires in COVID-19. Using immunoSEQ multiplex PCR, the repertoire was profiled, and TCRdb retains in-frame clones only, with some absent. The sample lists over 85,000 clones, nearly 80% occurring once. The sample comprised peripheral blood. Receptors originate from a woman older than 75 with active or convalescent COVID-19. Each CDR3 is given with its conserved first and last residue. Fields, in order: clone size, V gene, J gene, D gene, CDR3 length, CDR3 DNA, CDR3 protein. The D gene is left open where the match is weak. Part of the rows lack a size; the others show once, few, many or a class for expanded clones.

>NA|TRBV25-1|TRBJ2-7|NA|13
TGTGCCAGCAGTGAATTGAGTACCCACGAGCAGTACTTC
CASSELSTHEQYF
>NA|TRBV6-5|TRBJ1-3|NA|13
TGTGCCAGCAGCCAGGAGGTTCGAGGCACCATATATTTT
CASSQEVRGTIYF
>NA|TRBV5-5|TRBJ2-3|TRBD2|15
TGTGCCAGCAGCCCGGCTAGCGGACACACAGATACGCAGTATTTT
CASSPASGHTDTQYF
>NA|TRBV28|TRBJ2-5|TRBD1|15
TGTGCCAGCAGTTCAAGGGGACAGGGTAAAGAGACCCAGTACTTC
CASSSRGQGKETQYF
>NA|TRBV5-4|TRBJ2-4|NA|14
TGTGCCAGCAGCTCACAGGGAGACAAAAACATTCAGTACTTC
CASSSQGDKNIQYF
>NA|TRBV4-1|TRBJ1-1|NA|15
TGCGCCAGCAGCCAAGAGAGGAACCAGAACACTGAAGCTTTCTTT
CASSQERNQNTEAFF
>NA|TRBV20-1|TRBJ2-7|NA|11
TGCAGTGCGGCGGGTGGCTACGAGCAGTACTTC
CSAAGGYEQYF
>NA|TRBV23-1|TRBJ2-1|TRBD1|15
TGCGCCAGCAGCACCGGGACAGGGCGAAGAAATGAGCAGTTCTTC
CASSTGTGRRNEQFF
>NA|TRBV4-1|TRBJ1-1|NA|16
TGCGCCAGCAGCTACAGTATGGGGCGGACCTCTTTAGAAGCTTTCTTT
CASSYSMGRTSLEAFF
>NA|TRBV7-9|TRBJ1-1|TRBD1|16
TGTGCCAGCAGCCGAGCCGGGACAGGGGTTTGGGCTGAAGCTTTCTTT
CASSRAGTGVWAEAFF
>NA|TRBV6-6|TRBJ2-7|NA|15
TGTGCCAGCAGTTACTCGCTTGGGAGATCCTACGAGCAGTACTTC
CASSYSLGRSYEQYF
>NA|TRBV2|TRBJ2-2|NA|15
TGTGCCAGCAGTTTACAGGGCCCTGGGACCGGGGAGCTGTTTTTT
CASSLQGPGTGELFF
>NA|TRBV7-3|TRBJ2-3|NA|14
TGTGCCAGCAGCTTACGCGGGAACGCAGATACGCAGTATTTT
CASSLRGNADTQYF
>NA|TRBV28|TRBJ2-1|TRBD2|18
TGTGCCAGCAGTTCGCCCTTGGGGCCGGGAGGGAACTACAATGAGCAGTTCTTC
CASSSPLGPGGNYNEQFF
>few|TRBV9|TRBJ2-7|TRBD2|14
TGTGCCAGCAGCGTAGCTTCTGCGGGGGAAGAGCAGTACTTC
CASSVASAGEEQYF
>NA|TRBV7-9|TRBJ2-7|TRBD1|14
TGTGCCAGCAGCCGAAAGGACAGGGTGAGGGAGCAGTACTTC
CASSRKDRVREQYF
>few|TRBV7-2|TRBJ2-1|NA|13
TGTGCCAGCAGCTTTATTTCCCAGGGCGAGCAGTTCTTC
CASSFISQGEQFF
>NA|TRBV2|TRBJ1-5|NA|15
TGTGCCAGCAGTCTGTGGACCGGGGGCAATCAGCCCCAGCATTTT
CASSLWTGGNQPQHF
>NA|TRBV7-3|TRBJ2-1|NA|13
TGTGCCAGCAGCTCCCTAGCGAACAATGAGCAGTTCTTC
CASSSLANNEQFF
>NA|TRBV4-2|TRBJ2-5|NA|16
TGTGCCAGCAGCCGAAGGGGCAATTCCGATCAAGAGACCCAGTACTTC
CASSRRGNSDQETQYF
>NA|TRBV4-2|TRBJ2-5|TRBD1|15
TGTGCCAGCAGCAAGGGACAGCAAAACAAAGAGACCCAGTACTTC
CASSKGQQNKETQYF
>NA|TRBV6-2/TRBV6-3|TRBJ1-5|NA|12
TGTGCCAGCAGCCGGGCCGATCAGCCCCAGCATTTT
CASSRADQPQHF
>NA|TRBV7-9|TRBJ1-6|NA|14
TGTGCCAGCACCTCGGACAGTAATAATTCACCCCTCCACTTT
CASTSDSNNSPLHF
>NA|TRBV9|TRBJ2-3|TRBD1|18
TGTGCCAGCAGCCCGGCTCTCACAGGGGCCCTCAGCACAGATACGCAGTATTTT
CASSPALTGALSTDTQYF
>NA|TRBV27|TRBJ2-7|TRBD2|14
TGTGCCAGCAACAGACTAGCGGGAGCTCGCGAGCAGTACTTC
CASNRLAGAREQYF
>NA|TRBV18|TRBJ2-2|TRBD2|14
TGTGCCAGCTCAACGGCGGGGGGCACCGGGGAGCTGTTTTTT
CASSTAGGTGELFF
>NA|TRBV5-1|TRBJ1-2|NA|17
TGCGCCAGCAGCTTGGACTCGTCATCAGGGGATCAAGGTGGCTACACCTTC
CASSLDSSSGDQGGYTF
>NA|TRBV9|TRBJ1-2|TRBD1|15
TGTGCCAGCAGCGTGGGCAGGGGGGAGAACTATGGCTACACCTTC
CASSVGRGENYGYTF
>NA|TRBV2|TRBJ2-7|NA|11
TGTGCCAGCAGCCAGACAGGCCGGGGGGACTTC
CASSQTGRGDF
>NA|TRBV7-9|TRBJ2-1|TRBD2|15
TGTGCCAGCAGCTTAGTGGGACTAGCGATTAATGAGCAGTTCTTC
CASSLVGLAINEQFF
>NA|TRBV29-1|TRBJ2-7|NA|12
TGCAGCGTTATTGGCGGTTCCTACGAGCAGTACTTC
CSVIGGSYEQYF
>NA|TRBV5-4|TRBJ2-5|NA|13
TGTGCCAGCAGTTACCAGGGGAAAGAGACCCAGTACTTC
CASSYQGKETQYF
>NA|TRBV2|TRBJ1-3|NA|15
TGTGCCAGCAGTGAACTTACAGTCTCTGGAAACACCATATATTTT
CASSELTVSGNTIYF
>NA|TRBV19|TRBJ2-3|TRBD2|16
TGTGCCAGTAGTCCCCCGGGGGGACTATTCACAGATACGCAGTATTTT
CASSPPGGLFTDTQYF
>NA|TRBV9|TRBJ2-1|TRBD2|16
TGTGCCAGCAGCGCTTCCGGGACTAGCATGTACAATGAGCAGTTCTTC
CASSASGTSMYNEQFF
>NA|TRBV11-2|TRBJ1-1|NA|15
TGTGCCAGCAGCTTAGTAAACCAGGGGATCGCTGAAGCTTTCTTT
CASSLVNQGIAEAFF
>NA|TRBV6-4|TRBJ2-1|NA|18
TGTGCCAGCAGTCTACATGCTCTGGGAGGGGGCTCCTACAATGAGCAGTTCTTC
CASSLHALGGGSYNEQFF
>NA|TRBV2|TRBJ1-2|NA|15
TGTGCCAGCAGTGAATTGGGCCCCATCGCGGGGGGCTACACCTTC
CASSELGPIAGGYTF
>NA|TRBV4-2|TRBJ2-3|TRBD2|18
TGTGCCAGCAGCCATTCTAGAATAGCGGGAGGAAGTACAGATACGCAGTATTTT
CASSHSRIAGGSTDTQYF